The rows below give T cell receptor beta chains drawn from one sample of a study of cytomegalovirus exposure and HLA in healthy donors. Libraries were prepared by immunoSEQ multiplex PCR; TCRdb keeps only in-frame clonotypes and omits some of them. The sample holds over 100,000 clones, around two thirds seen once. The sample comprised PBMCs. All receptors come from a human donor in good health. Each CDR3 is given with its conserved first and last residue. D genes are given only for firm matches. Size values are once, few and many counts, or a class for expanded clones, and some rows have none.

clone size: once
J gene: TRBJ2-7
V gene: TRBV15
D gene: .
CDR3 DNA: TGTGCCACCAGCAGAGGAGGCGGAACCTACGAGCAGTACTTC
CDR3 protein: CATSRGGGTYEQYF

clone size: .
J gene: TRBJ2-1
V gene: TRBV6-1
D gene: TRBD2
CDR3 DNA: TGTGCCAGCAGTGAACGGCGGGGGGGCCAAAATGAGCAGTTCTTC
CDR3 protein: CASSERRGGQNEQFF

clone size: .
J gene: TRBJ2-7
V gene: TRBV5-3
D gene: TRBD1
CDR3 DNA: TGTGCCAGAAGCCACCAGGGGACAGGGGCTAAGGGCTCCTACGAGCAGTACTTC
CDR3 protein: CARSHQGTGAKGSYEQYF

clone size: .
J gene: TRBJ2-2
V gene: TRBV5-1
D gene: TRBD2
CDR3 DNA: TGCGCCAGCTGGCCGGGACTAGTGAACACCGGGGAGCTGTTTTTT
CDR3 protein: CASWPGLVNTGELFF

clone size: .
J gene: TRBJ1-5
V gene: TRBV28
D gene: .
CDR3 DNA: TGTGCCAGCAGTCCGGGCACAGGGAGTAAGGCCCAGCATTTT
CDR3 protein: CASSPGTGSKAQHF

clone size: .
J gene: TRBJ2-5
V gene: TRBV27
D gene: .
CDR3 DNA: TGTGCCAGCAGTTCTCGTACAGGGGGGGGCGGGACCCAGTACTTC
CDR3 protein: CASSSRTGGGGTQYF

clone size: few
J gene: TRBJ2-7
V gene: TRBV6-5
D gene: TRBD1
CDR3 DNA: TGTGCCAGCAGTTACGCGGGACAGGCATCCTACGAGCAGTACTTC
CDR3 protein: CASSYAGQASYEQYF

clone size: .
J gene: TRBJ1-2
V gene: TRBV29-1
D gene: TRBD1
CDR3 DNA: TGCAGCGTTGAAATTTGGAGGGGGCAAGACTATGGCTACACCTTC
CDR3 protein: CSVEIWRGQDYGYTF

clone size: .
J gene: TRBJ2-7
V gene: TRBV7-9
D gene: TRBD1
CDR3 DNA: TGTGCCAGCAGTATGAAAAAGGGGACAGGGGAAGAGCAGTACTTC
CDR3 protein: CASSMKKGTGEEQYF

clone size: .
J gene: TRBJ2-6
V gene: TRBV27
D gene: .
CDR3 DNA: TGTGCCAGCAGTTTATCTGCGGGGAGGTCTGGGGCCAACGTCCTGACTTTC
CDR3 protein: CASSLSAGRSGANVLTF

clone size: .
J gene: TRBJ2-1
V gene: TRBV9
D gene: .
CDR3 DNA: TGTGCCAGCAGCGCAACTCACTACAATGAGCAGTTCTTC
CDR3 protein: CASSATHYNEQFF

clone size: .
J gene: TRBJ2-2
V gene: TRBV9
D gene: .
CDR3 DNA: TGTGCCAGCAGCGTAGCATCAACCGGGGAGCTGTTTTTT
CDR3 protein: CASSVASTGELFF

clone size: .
J gene: TRBJ2-5
V gene: TRBV28
D gene: TRBD1
CDR3 DNA: TGTGCCAGCAAACCCATACAGGGGGGCGGGGAGACCCAGTACTTC
CDR3 protein: CASKPIQGGGETQYF

clone size: .
J gene: TRBJ2-3
V gene: TRBV5-1
D gene: TRBD2
CDR3 DNA: TGCGCCAGCAGCTTGGCCCGTGCGGGAGAGTTCAGCACAGATACGCAGTATTTT
CDR3 protein: CASSLARAGEFSTDTQYF

clone size: .
J gene: TRBJ2-1
V gene: TRBV7-7
D gene: TRBD2
CDR3 DNA: TGTGCTAGCAGCTTAAAACGCGGGAGTAATGAGCAGTTCTTC
CDR3 protein: CASSLKRGSNEQFF

clone size: .
J gene: TRBJ2-3
V gene: TRBV7-6
D gene: .
CDR3 DNA: TGTGCCAGCAGCTTAAATCTCCAGTTGGGCCTCACAGATACGCAGTATTTT
CDR3 protein: CASSLNLQLGLTDTQYF

clone size: .
J gene: TRBJ1-3
V gene: TRBV19
D gene: .
CDR3 DNA: TGTGCCAGTAGTATAACAGGAGTCTCTGGAAACACCATATATTTT
CDR3 protein: CASSITGVSGNTIYF

clone size: .
J gene: TRBJ1-4
V gene: TRBV28
D gene: .
CDR3 DNA: TGTGCCAGCAGTTTTGGGCGGCGGGGTGAAAAACTGTTTTTT
CDR3 protein: CASSFGRRGEKLFF

clone size: .
J gene: TRBJ2-7
V gene: TRBV11-2
D gene: .
CDR3 DNA: TGTGCCAGCAGCTTAGATCGCGAGCAGTACTTC
CDR3 protein: CASSLDREQYF

clone size: .
J gene: TRBJ2-7
V gene: TRBV27
D gene: TRBD2
CDR3 DNA: TGTGCCAGCAGTTCCGGTTTGGGACTAGCGGGAGGCAACTCCTACGAGCAGTACTTC
CDR3 protein: CASSSGLGLAGGNSYEQYF

clone size: .
J gene: TRBJ2-2
V gene: TRBV9
D gene: TRBD1
CDR3 DNA: TGTGCCAGCAGCTTAGGACAGGGGCTGACCGGGGAGCTGTTTTTT
CDR3 protein: CASSLGQGLTGELFF

clone size: .
J gene: TRBJ1-1
V gene: TRBV7-2
D gene: .
CDR3 DNA: TGTGCCAGCAGTGTCGGACAGAACACTGAAGCTTTCTTT
CDR3 protein: CASSVGQNTEAFF

clone size: .
J gene: TRBJ2-2
V gene: TRBV7-3
D gene: .
CDR3 DNA: TGTGCCAGCAGCGATTTTGCGACAGGCCTACGGGGCACCGGGGAGCTGTTTTTT
CDR3 protein: CASSDFATGLRGTGELFF

clone size: .
J gene: TRBJ1-5
V gene: TRBV7-6
D gene: .
CDR3 DNA: TGTGCCAGCAGCTTAGTGCAGGGCAGCAATCAGCCCCAGCATTTT
CDR3 protein: CASSLVQGSNQPQHF

clone size: .
J gene: TRBJ1-2
V gene: TRBV5-1
D gene: TRBD1
CDR3 DNA: TGCGCCAGCAGCACAGGGGGTCAGTATGGCTACACCTTC
CDR3 protein: CASSTGGQYGYTF

clone size: few
J gene: TRBJ1-2
V gene: TRBV4-3
D gene: .
CDR3 DNA: TGCGCCAGCAGCCGGGGTGGAGGCTATGGCTACACCTTC
CDR3 protein: CASSRGGGYGYTF

clone size: .
J gene: TRBJ1-4
V gene: TRBV28
D gene: .
CDR3 DNA: TGTGCCAGCAGTTTATCCGGGAGAGGTAATGAAAAACTGTTTTTT
CDR3 protein: CASSLSGRGNEKLFF

clone size: .
J gene: TRBJ2-1
V gene: TRBV6-5
D gene: .
CDR3 DNA: TGTGCCAGCAGTTTACTAAAGGGGGGGTACAATGAGCAGTTCTTC
CDR3 protein: CASSLLKGGYNEQFF

clone size: few
J gene: TRBJ1-5
V gene: TRBV4-1
D gene: TRBD1
CDR3 DNA: TGCGCCAGCAGCATGGACAGGGCTTACAATCAGCCCCAGCATTTT
CDR3 protein: CASSMDRAYNQPQHF

clone size: .
J gene: TRBJ1-2
V gene: TRBV28
D gene: .
CDR3 DNA: TGTGCCAGCAGTTTTATAGCCAGGGGAAATGGCTACACCTTC
CDR3 protein: CASSFIARGNGYTF

clone size: .
J gene: TRBJ2-3
V gene: TRBV11-2
D gene: TRBD2
CDR3 DNA: TGTGCCAGCAGCCCGACCGGGACTAGCGGGGTCGGGGATACGCAGTATTTT
CDR3 protein: CASSPTGTSGVGDTQYF

clone size: once
J gene: TRBJ2-2
V gene: TRBV28
D gene: TRBD2
CDR3 DNA: TGTGCCAGCAGCCTCCCACGACTAGCGGCGAACACCGGGGAGCTGTTTTTT
CDR3 protein: CASSLPRLAANTGELFF

clone size: .
J gene: TRBJ2-2
V gene: TRBV7-2
D gene: .
CDR3 DNA: TGTGCCAGCAGCTTAAGCGGGTCCACCGGGGAGCTGTTTTTT
CDR3 protein: CASSLSGSTGELFF

clone size: .
J gene: TRBJ1-5
V gene: TRBV27
D gene: TRBD1
CDR3 DNA: TGTGCCAGCAGTGTACAGGGGTATAGCAATCAGCCCCAGCATTTT
CDR3 protein: CASSVQGYSNQPQHF

clone size: once
J gene: TRBJ2-5
V gene: TRBV28
D gene: .
CDR3 DNA: TGTGCCAGCAGTTTACGGGGGATCCAAGAGACCCAGTACTTC
CDR3 protein: CASSLRGIQETQYF

clone size: .
J gene: TRBJ2-2
V gene: TRBV27
D gene: .
CDR3 DNA: TGTGCCAGCACCCTGGACAGCGACACCGGGGAGCTGTTTTTT
CDR3 protein: CASTLDSDTGELFF

clone size: few
J gene: TRBJ2-4
V gene: TRBV28
D gene: TRBD1
CDR3 DNA: TGTGCCAGCAGGGCTGGGACAGGTGTCAAAAACATTCAGTACTTC
CDR3 protein: CASRAGTGVKNIQYF

clone size: .
J gene: TRBJ2-3
V gene: TRBV7-2
D gene: TRBD1
CDR3 DNA: TGTGCCAGCAGAGGACAGGGGATGACAGATACGCAGTATTTT
CDR3 protein: CASRGQGMTDTQYF